This T cell receptor (beta chain) was sequenced during a study of T cell responses to AZD1222 COVID-19 vaccine. Study results and caveats: Among spike-specific TCRs, nearly half reportedly target unmutated variant regions.

Germline values: CDR1 SGHRS, CDR2 YFSETQ. J gave up 5 bases and V 2 bases, and 1 base lay outside the gene matches. CDR3 length: 13 residues. Profiling relied on immunoSEQ multiplex PCR, and the TCRdb table lists in-frame clones only, not all of them. Altogether more than 110,000 clones are present, approximately 90% being singletons, with the ten largest covering approximately 2.6%. About this clone: Its target is unknown.

The sequence derives from an adult in good health. The gene calls are TRBV5-1 and TRBJ1-5, with TRBD1 matching 7 bases. The input for sequencing was peripheral blood, taken on day 0 of AZD1222 vaccination. The CDR3 spells CASSLDRDQPQHF. The CDR3 region has the DNA TGCGCCAGCAGCTTAGACAGGGATCAGCCCCAGCATTTT.